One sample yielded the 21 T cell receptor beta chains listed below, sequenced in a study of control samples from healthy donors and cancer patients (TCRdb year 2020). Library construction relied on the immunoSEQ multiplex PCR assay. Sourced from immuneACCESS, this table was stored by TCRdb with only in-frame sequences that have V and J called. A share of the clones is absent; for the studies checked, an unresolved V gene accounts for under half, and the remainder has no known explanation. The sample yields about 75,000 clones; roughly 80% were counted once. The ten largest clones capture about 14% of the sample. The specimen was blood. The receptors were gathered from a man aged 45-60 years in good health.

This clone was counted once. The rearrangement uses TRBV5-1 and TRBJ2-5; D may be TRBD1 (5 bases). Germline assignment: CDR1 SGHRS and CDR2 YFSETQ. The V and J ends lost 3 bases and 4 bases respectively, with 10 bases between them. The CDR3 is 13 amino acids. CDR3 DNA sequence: TGCGCCAGCAGCTCGACAGCCCCAGAGACCCAGTACTTC. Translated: CASSSTAPETQYF. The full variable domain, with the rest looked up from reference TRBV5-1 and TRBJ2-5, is KAGVTQTPRYLIKTRGQQVTLSCSPISGHRSVSWYQQTPGQGLQFLFEYFSETQRNKGNFPGRFSGRQFSNSRSEMNVSTLELGDSALYLCASSSTAPETQYFGPGTRLLVL.

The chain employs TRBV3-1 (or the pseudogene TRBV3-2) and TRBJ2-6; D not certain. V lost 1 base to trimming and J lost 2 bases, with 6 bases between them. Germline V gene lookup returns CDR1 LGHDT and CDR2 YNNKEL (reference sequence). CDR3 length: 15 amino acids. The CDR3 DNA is TGTGCCAGCAGCCAAGTTCCAGCTGGGGCCAACGTCCTGACTTTC. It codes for CASSQVPAGANVLTF.

The CDR3 is CASSVGSQAYEQYF. The CDR3 nucleotides read TGTGCCAGCAGCGTAGGCAGCCAAGCCTACGAGCAGTACTTC. The V call is TRBV9, the J call TRBJ2-7; D is undetermined. The germline V gene encodes CDR1 SGDLS and CDR2 YYNGEE. Trimming removed 0 bases from V and 2 bases from J, with 9 bases in between. The CDR3 contains 14 residues.

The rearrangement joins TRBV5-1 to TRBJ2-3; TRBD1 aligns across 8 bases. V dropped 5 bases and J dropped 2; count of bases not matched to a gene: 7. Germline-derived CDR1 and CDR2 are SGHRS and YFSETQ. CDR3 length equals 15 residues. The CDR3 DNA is TGCGCCAGCAGGGCGACAGGGGCCCTCACAGATACGCAGTATTTT. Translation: CASRATGALTDTQYF.

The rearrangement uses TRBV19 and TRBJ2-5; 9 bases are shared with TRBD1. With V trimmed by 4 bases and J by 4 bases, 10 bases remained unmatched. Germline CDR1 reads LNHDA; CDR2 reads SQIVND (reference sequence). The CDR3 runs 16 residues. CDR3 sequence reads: CASSTRTGVGGETQYF. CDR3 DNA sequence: TGTGCCAGTAGTACCCGGACAGGGGTAGGTGGAGAGACCCAGTACTTC.

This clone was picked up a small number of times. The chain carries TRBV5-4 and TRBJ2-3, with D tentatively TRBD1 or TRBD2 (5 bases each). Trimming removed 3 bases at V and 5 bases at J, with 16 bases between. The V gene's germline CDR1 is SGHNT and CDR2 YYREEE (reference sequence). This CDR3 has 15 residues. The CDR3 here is CASSSPTRGKDTQYF. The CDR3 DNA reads TGTGCCAGCAGCTCTCCGACGAGGGGCAAAGATACGCAGTATTTT.

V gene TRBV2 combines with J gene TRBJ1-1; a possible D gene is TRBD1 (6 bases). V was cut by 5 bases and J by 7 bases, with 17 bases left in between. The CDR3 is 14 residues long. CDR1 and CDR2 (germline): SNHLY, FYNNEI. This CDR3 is CASSNQGTFGEAFF. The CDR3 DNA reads TGTGCCAGCAGTAACCAGGGGACCTTTGGTGAAGCTTTCTTT. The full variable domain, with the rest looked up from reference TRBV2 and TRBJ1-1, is EPEVTQTPSHQVTQMGQEVILRCVPISNHLYFYWYRQILGQKVEFLVSFYNNEISEKSEIFDDQFSVERPDGSNFTLKIRSTKLEDSAMYFCASSNQGTFGEAFFGQGTRLTVV.

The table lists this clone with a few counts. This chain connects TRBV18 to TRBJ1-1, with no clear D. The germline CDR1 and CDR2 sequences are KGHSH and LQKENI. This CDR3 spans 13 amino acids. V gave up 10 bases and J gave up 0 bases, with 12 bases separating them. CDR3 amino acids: CATRESLNTEAFF. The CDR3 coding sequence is TGTGCCACGCGGGAGTCGTTGAACACTGAAGCTTTCTTT.

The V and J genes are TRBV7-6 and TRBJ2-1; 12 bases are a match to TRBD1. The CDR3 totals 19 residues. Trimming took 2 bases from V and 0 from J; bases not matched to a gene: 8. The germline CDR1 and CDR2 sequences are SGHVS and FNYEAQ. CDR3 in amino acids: CASSLQGQGAAVSYNEQFF. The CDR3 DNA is TGTGCCAGCAGCTTACAGGGACAGGGGGCGGCTGTCTCCTACAATGAGCAGTTCTTC.

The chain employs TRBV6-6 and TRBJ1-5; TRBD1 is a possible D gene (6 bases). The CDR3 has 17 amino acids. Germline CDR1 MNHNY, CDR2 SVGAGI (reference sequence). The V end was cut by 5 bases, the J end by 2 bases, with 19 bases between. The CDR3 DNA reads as TGTGCCAGCAGTCACCAGGGGATCGGAATCGGCAATCAGCCCCAGCATTTT. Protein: CASSHQGIGIGNQPQHF.

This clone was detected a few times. This CDR3 is CASSKFPEQYF. The CDR3 DNA follows: TGTGCCAGCAGTAAATTCCCCGAGCAGTACTTC. The chain combines TRBV6-2 or TRBV6-3 with TRBJ2-7; the D is unclear. The CDR3 has 11 residues. Germline V gene sequence: CDR1 MNHEY, CDR2 SVGEGT. V was shortened by 5 bases and J by 6 bases, with 8 bases between the two germline ends.

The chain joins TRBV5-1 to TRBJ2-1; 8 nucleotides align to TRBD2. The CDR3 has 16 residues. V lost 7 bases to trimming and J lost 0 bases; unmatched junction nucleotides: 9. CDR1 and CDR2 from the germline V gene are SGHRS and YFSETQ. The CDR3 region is CASGERESSSYNEQFF. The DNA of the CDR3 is TGCGCCAGCGGTGAGCGGGAGTCCTCCTCCTACAATGAGCAGTTCTTC.

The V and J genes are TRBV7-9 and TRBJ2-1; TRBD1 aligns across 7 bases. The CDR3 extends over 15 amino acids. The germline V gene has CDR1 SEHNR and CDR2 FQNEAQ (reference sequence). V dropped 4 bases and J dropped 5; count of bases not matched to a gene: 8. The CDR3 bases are TGTGCCAGCAGCTCCAGGGGGAAGGGTAACAATGAGCAGTTCTTC. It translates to CASSSRGKGNNEQFF.

The DNA of the CDR3 is TGTGCCATCAGTGAGGCAGGGCGGACGAACACCGGGGAGCTGTTTTTT. It encodes CAISEAGRTNTGELFF. This sequence joins TRBV10-3 and TRBJ2-2, with D perhaps matching TRBD1 (5 bases). This CDR3 is built from 16 residues. CDR1 and CDR2 from the germline V gene are ENHRY and SYGVKD. V shed 2 bases and J shed 0 bases, with 10 bases lying between them.

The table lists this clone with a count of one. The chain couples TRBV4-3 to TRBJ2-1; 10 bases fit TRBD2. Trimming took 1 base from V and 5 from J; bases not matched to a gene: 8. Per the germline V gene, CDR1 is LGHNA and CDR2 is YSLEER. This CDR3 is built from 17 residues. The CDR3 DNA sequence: TGCGCCAGCAGCCAAGGCCGACGGACTAGCGGCCACAATGAGCAGTTCTTC. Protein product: CASSQGRRTSGHNEQFF.

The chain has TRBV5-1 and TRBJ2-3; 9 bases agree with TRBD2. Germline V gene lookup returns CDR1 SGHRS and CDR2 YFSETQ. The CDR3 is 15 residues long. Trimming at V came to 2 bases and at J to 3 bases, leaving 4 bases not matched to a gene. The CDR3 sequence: CASSFLAGNTDTQYF. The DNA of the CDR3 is TGCGCCAGCAGCTTCCTAGCGGGAAATACAGATACGCAGTATTTT. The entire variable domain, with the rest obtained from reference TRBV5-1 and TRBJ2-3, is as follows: KAGVTQTPRYLIKTRGQQVTLSCSPISGHRSVSWYQQTPGQGLQFLFEYFSETQRNKGNFPGRFSGRQFSNSRSEMNVSTLELGDSALYLCASSFLAGNTDTQYFGPGTRLTVL.

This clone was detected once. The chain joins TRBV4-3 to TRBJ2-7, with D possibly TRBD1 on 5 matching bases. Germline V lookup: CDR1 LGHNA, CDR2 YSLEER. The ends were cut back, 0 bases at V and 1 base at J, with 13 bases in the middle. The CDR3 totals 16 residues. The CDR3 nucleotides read TGCGCCAGCAGCCAAGATAGAAGGCAGGGATCCTACGAGCAGTACTTC. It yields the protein CASSQDRRQGSYEQYF.

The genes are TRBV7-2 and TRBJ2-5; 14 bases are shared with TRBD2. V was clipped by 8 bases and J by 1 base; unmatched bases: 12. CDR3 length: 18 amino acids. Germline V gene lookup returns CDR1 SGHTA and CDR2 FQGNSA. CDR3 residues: CASRQGRTSGRFQETQYF. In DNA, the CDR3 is TGTGCCAGCCGCCAAGGGAGGACTAGCGGGAGGTTCCAAGAGACCCAGTACTTC.

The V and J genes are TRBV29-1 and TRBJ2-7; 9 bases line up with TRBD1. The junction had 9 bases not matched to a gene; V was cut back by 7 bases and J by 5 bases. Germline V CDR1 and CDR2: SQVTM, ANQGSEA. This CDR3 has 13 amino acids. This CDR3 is CSANRGRSDEQYF. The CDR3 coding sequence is TGCAGCGCGAACAGGGGGCGCAGCGACGAGCAGTACTTC.

CDR3 sequence (DNA): TGTGCCAGCAGTTCCCTCAGGGGGTATACCACAGATACGCAGTATTTT. Translating it yields CASSSLRGYTTDTQYF. The V call is TRBV6-2 or TRBV6-3, the J call TRBJ2-3; 7 bases are a match to TRBD1. Germline V CDR1 and CDR2: MNHEY, SVGEGT. Trimming removed 4 bases from V and 2 bases from J; junction bases left unmatched: 9. The CDR3 totals 16 residues.

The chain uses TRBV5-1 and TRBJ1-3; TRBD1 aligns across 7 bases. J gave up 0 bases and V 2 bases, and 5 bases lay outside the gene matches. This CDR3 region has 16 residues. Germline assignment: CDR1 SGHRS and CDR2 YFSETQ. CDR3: CASSLGTGASGNTIYF. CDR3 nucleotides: TGCGCCAGCAGCTTAGGAACAGGGGCCTCTGGAAACACCATATATTTT.